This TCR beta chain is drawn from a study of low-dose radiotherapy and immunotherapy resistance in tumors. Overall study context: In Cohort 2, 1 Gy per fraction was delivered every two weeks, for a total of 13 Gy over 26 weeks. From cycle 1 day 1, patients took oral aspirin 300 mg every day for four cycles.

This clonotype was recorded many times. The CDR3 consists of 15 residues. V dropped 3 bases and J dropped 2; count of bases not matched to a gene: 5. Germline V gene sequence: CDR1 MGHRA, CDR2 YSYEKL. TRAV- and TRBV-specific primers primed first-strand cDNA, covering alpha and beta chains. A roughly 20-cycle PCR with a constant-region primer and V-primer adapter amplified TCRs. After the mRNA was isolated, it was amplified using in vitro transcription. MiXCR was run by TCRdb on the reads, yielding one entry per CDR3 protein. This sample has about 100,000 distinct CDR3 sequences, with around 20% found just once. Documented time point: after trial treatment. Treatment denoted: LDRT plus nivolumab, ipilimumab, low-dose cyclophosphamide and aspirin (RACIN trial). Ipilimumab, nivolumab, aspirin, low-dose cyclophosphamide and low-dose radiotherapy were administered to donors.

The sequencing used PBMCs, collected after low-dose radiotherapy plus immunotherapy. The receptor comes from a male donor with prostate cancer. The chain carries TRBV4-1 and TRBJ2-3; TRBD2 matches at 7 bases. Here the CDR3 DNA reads TGCGCCAGCAGCCATCGGGGGGAATCCACAGATACGCAGTATTTT. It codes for CASSHRGESTDTQYF.